The 30 T cell receptor beta chains listed next were all sequenced from one sample in a study of cytomegalovirus exposure and HLA in healthy donors. The PCR was carried out with 60 Vbeta primers and 13 Jbeta primers. TCRdb's table, derived via immunoSEQ multiplex PCR, lists solely in-frame clones and lacks some. The sample holds roughly 120,000 clones, about 79% seen once. Sequenced material: PBMCs. These receptors were collected from a young woman in good health and CMV-seropositive.

This chain links TRBV4-1 with TRBJ1-1; D is undetermined. Trimming took 1 base from V and 1 from J, leaving 4 bases between them. CDR1 MGHRA and CDR2 YSYEKL come from the germline V gene. The CDR3 extends over 13 amino acids. In DNA form, the CDR3 reads TGCGCCAGCAGCCAAGTCAGGAACACTGAAGCTTTCTTT. Translation: CASSQVRNTEAFF.

In nucleotides, the CDR3 is TGTGCCAGTAGTTCGGGGGAGCCCCAGCATTTT. Residues: CASSSGEPQHF. The chain carries TRBV19 and TRBJ1-5; D is perhaps TRBD1 (5 bases). CDR3 length: 11 amino acids. From germline, CDR1 is LNHDA and CDR2 SQIVND (reference sequence). V shed 5 bases and J shed 8 bases, with 7 bases lying between them.

The gene calls are TRBV10-2 and TRBJ1-5; the D is unclear. CDR1 is WSHSY and CDR2 is SAAADI in the germline V gene. The CDR3 length is 15 residues. V lost 4 bases, J lost 2 bases, and 12 bases lay in between. CDR3 protein: CASSGQELGNQPQHF. Here the CDR3 DNA reads TGCGCCAGCAGTGGGCAGGAATTGGGCAATCAGCCCCAGCATTTT.

This sequence joins TRBV18 and TRBJ2-7; 9 bases align to TRBD1. The germline V gene encodes CDR1 KGHSH and CDR2 LQKENI. CDR3 size: 14 residues. The V gene end was trimmed by 3 bases and the J gene end by 7 bases; junction bases not matched to a gene: 7. The CDR3 loop reads CASSPPGQGGEQYF. DNA for the CDR3: TGTGCCAGCTCACCTCCGGGACAGGGCGGGGAGCAGTACTTC.

V and J are TRBV5-1 and TRBJ1-5; TRBD1 might be the D (5 bases). Germline V gene lookup returns CDR1 SGHRS and CDR2 YFSETQ. Trimming removed 4 bases from V and 4 bases from J, with 15 bases in between. This CDR3 has 15 residues. This CDR3 reads CASSEGSGANQPQHF. As DNA, the CDR3 is TGCGCCAGCAGCGAGGGGAGCGGGGCAAATCAGCCCCAGCATTTT. Based on the CDR3 plus reference TRBV5-1 and TRBJ1-5, the full variable domain is KAGVTQTPRYLIKTRGQQVTLSCSPISGHRSVSWYQQTPGQGLQFLFEYFSETQRNKGNFPGRFSGRQFSNSRSEMNVSTLELGDSALYLCASSEGSGANQPQHFGDGTRLSIL.

V is TRBV19 and J is TRBJ2-5; 12 bases match TRBD1. After removal of 5 bases from V and 3 bases from J, the junction contained 10 bases not matched to a gene. The CDR3 has 17 amino acids. In germline, CDR1 is LNHDA, CDR2 SQIVND (reference sequence). The CDR3 sequence is CASSETPGQGAKETQYF. In nucleotides, the CDR3 is TGTGCCAGTAGTGAGACCCCGGGACAGGGGGCCAAAGAGACCCAGTACTTC.

The gene calls are TRBV21-1 and TRBJ1-4. TRBV21-1 counts as a pseudogene. This CDR3 spans 13 amino acids. This CDR3 is CATRGGANEKLFF. The DNA of the CDR3 is TGTGCCACCCGGGGAGGGGCCAATGAAAAACTGTTTTTT.

The gene calls are TRBV6-5 and TRBJ1-1; 8 nucleotides line up with TRBD1. CDR1 and CDR2 (germline): MNHEY, SVGAGI. The CDR3 length is 13 residues. V lost 9 bases to trimming and J lost 2 bases; unmatched junction nucleotides: 5. DNA for the CDR3: TGTGCCAGTGCACAGGGGGTAAACACTGAAGCTTTCTTT. Translation gives CASAQGVNTEAFF.

This clone was counted once. The chain links TRBV7-5 to TRBJ2-1; whether TRBD1, the table's D call, matches the DNA was not checked. TRBV7-5 constitutes a pseudogene. This CDR3 contains 19 residues. CDR3 protein: CARRKPGQGAKNSYNEQFF. The CDR3 coding sequence is TGTGCCAGAAGAAAACCGGGACAGGGGGCTAAGAACTCCTACAATGAGCAGTTCTTC.

The chain uses TRBV5-1 and TRBJ2-7; 9 nucleotides line up with TRBD1. The CDR3 is 14 residues long. Germline lookup yields CDR1 SGHRS and CDR2 YFSETQ. The V segment lost 0 bases and the J segment 5 bases; nucleotides outside the gene matches: 3. The CDR3 loop reads CASSLEGQGDEQYF. CDR3 DNA sequence: TGCGCCAGCAGCTTGGAGGGACAGGGAGACGAGCAGTACTTC.

The rearrangement uses TRBV6-5 and TRBJ1-1, with 8 nucleotides matching TRBD1. The CDR3 has 14 residues. CDR1 is MNHEY and CDR2 is SVGAGI in the germline V gene. J was trimmed by 7 bases and V by 8 bases; bases with no gene match: 12. CDR3 in amino acids: CASRPATGAREAFF. In DNA form, the CDR3 reads TGTGCCAGCCGCCCCGCGACAGGGGCCCGTGAAGCTTTCTTT.

This sequence joins TRBV29-1 and TRBJ2-5; the D gene is possibly TRBD2 (6 bases). The CDR3 has 15 amino acids. Looked up from germline, CDR1 is SQVTM and CDR2 is ANQGSEA. V was cut by 3 bases and J by 4 bases, with 18 bases left in between. Here the CDR3 reads CSVEGLGRGLETQYF. Here the CDR3 DNA reads TGCAGCGTTGAGGGCCTGGGACGGGGACTAGAGACCCAGTACTTC.

V is TRBV7-9 and J is TRBJ1-4, with 7 bases aligning to TRBD1. With V trimmed by 6 bases and J by 6 bases, 19 bases remained unmatched. The V gene's germline CDR1 is SEHNR and CDR2 FQNEAQ (reference sequence). The CDR3 spans 18 residues. CDR3 residues: CASSIILKQGISHEKLFF. CDR3 DNA: TGTGCCAGCAGTATCATCTTAAAACAGGGGATCAGCCATGAAAAACTGTTTTTT.

This chain connects TRBV6-1 to TRBJ1-1; no firm D call. The germline V gene encodes CDR1 MNHNS and CDR2 SASEGT. V was shortened by 0 bases and J by 3 bases, with 8 bases between the two germline ends. This CDR3 has 14 amino acids. CDR3 bases: TGTGCCAGCAGTGAAGCCTTTCGGGACACTGAAGCTTTCTTT. This sequence encodes CASSEAFRDTEAFF.

Only one count was recorded for this clone. J is TRBJ2-2 and V is TRBV5-5; 9 positions match TRBD1. Trimming cost V 0 bases and J 6 bases; bases outside gene matches: 3. This CDR3 has 15 amino acids. CDR1 is SGHKS and CDR2 is YYEKEE in the germline V gene (reference sequence). This CDR3 reads CASSLVGQGPGELFF. The CDR3 region has the DNA TGTGCCAGCAGCTTGGTGGGACAGGGCCCCGGGGAGCTGTTTTTT.

This sequence joins TRBV6-1 and TRBJ2-1; 8 nucleotides align to TRBD2. This CDR3 contains 15 residues. Looked up from germline, CDR1 is MNHNS and CDR2 is SASEGT. V was pared by 2 bases and J by 8 bases, with 8 bases of the junction left unmatched. The DNA of the CDR3 is TGTGCCAGCAGTGAAAGGCGGGGGGTCCCTTATGAGCAGTTCTTC. The encoded protein is CASSERRGVPYEQFF.

The chain carries TRBV18 and TRBJ2-3, with TRBD1 identical over 7 bases. Germline CDR1 and CDR2: KGHSH and LQKENI. CDR3 length: 16 residues. The V gene end was trimmed by 3 bases and the J gene end by 0 bases; junction bases not matched to a gene: 6. CDR3 bases: TGTGCCAGCTCACCGGGACAGCCGGCTAGCACAGATACGCAGTATTTT. Its translation: CASSPGQPASTDTQYF. Together with reference TRBV18 and TRBJ2-3, the CDR3 gives the full variable domain: NAGVMQNPRHLVRRRGQEARLRCSPMKGHSHVYWYRQLPEEGLKFMVYLQKENIIDESGMPKERFSAEFPKEGPSILRIQQVVRGDSAAYFCASSPGQPASTDTQYFGPGTRLTVL.

This rearrangement joins TRBV25-1 to TRBJ2-1; 9 nucleotides align to TRBD1. The J segment lost 4 bases and the V segment lost 9 bases, leaving 7 bases of the junction unmatched. Looked up from germline, CDR1 is MGHDK and CDR2 is SYGVNS. This CDR3 is 14 amino acids long. The CDR3 coding sequence is TGTGCCAGTAGCACAGGGGGCTTGTACAATGAGCAGTTCTTC. It yields the protein CASSTGGLYNEQFF. The entire variable domain, with the rest obtained from reference TRBV25-1 and TRBJ2-1, is as follows: EADIYQTPRYLVIGTGKKITLECSQTMGHDKMYWYQQDPGMELHLIHYSYGVNSTEKGDLSSESTVSRIRTEHFPLTLESARPSHTSQYLCASSTGGLYNEQFFGPGTRLTVL.

The chain employs TRBV7-8 and TRBJ1-2; the D is unclear. The CDR3 is 15 residues long. CDR1 is SGHVS, CDR2 FQNEAQ, per germline. With 5 bases removed from V and 2 bases from J, the gap between germline ends came to 15 bases. Written as DNA, the CDR3 is TGTGCCAGCAGCCAGCAGGCAATATTAAACTATGGCTACACCTTC. Its protein is CASSQQAILNYGYTF.

The V and J genes are TRBV5-1 and TRBJ2-1, with D hard to call. The V and J ends lost 0 bases and 0 bases respectively, with 13 bases between them. From germline, CDR1 is SGHRS and CDR2 YFSETQ. This CDR3 has 17 amino acids. The CDR3 DNA is TGCGCCAGCAGCTTGGCCTCAGGTTGGGTCTCCTACAATGAGCAGTTCTTC. It specifies CASSLASGWVSYNEQFF.

The CDR3 DNA sequence: TGCAGCGTTCTCTTCTATGGCTACACCTTC. Its protein is CSVLFYGYTF. The V and J genes are TRBV29-1 and TRBJ1-2; unclear D gene. The CDR3 has 10 residues. The V end lost 5 bases, the J end lost 4 bases, and 5 bases lay between the germline ends. Germline loops: CDR1 SQVTM, CDR2 ANQGSEA.

The chain carries TRBV7-9 and TRBJ2-3; D gene uncertain. Trimming took 3 bases from V and 0 from J, leaving 4 bases between them. The CDR3 is 13 residues long. The germline V gene has CDR1 SEHNR and CDR2 FQNEAQ (reference sequence). The CDR3 sequence is CASSLGSTDTQYF. For the CDR3, the DNA is TGTGCCAGCAGCTTGGGCAGCACAGATACGCAGTATTTT.

The chain uses TRBV5-7 and TRBJ2-5; D remains unclear. TRBV5-7 is labeled an ORF, and its function is uncertain. CDR3 length equals 14 residues. V lost 0 bases to trimming and J lost 1 base, with 7 bases between them. The chain's CDR3 is CASSLVHSQETQYF. CDR3 nucleotides: TGTGCCAGCAGCTTGGTTCACAGCCAAGAGACCCAGTACTTC.

The chain joins TRBV19 to TRBJ1-5; 7 bases fit TRBD1. The V gene end was trimmed by 7 bases and the J gene end by 0 bases; junction bases not matched to a gene: 6. The CDR3 sequence is 15 residues long. CDR1 is LNHDA, CDR2 SQIVND, per germline (reference sequence). DNA for the CDR3: TGTGCCAGTACCCGGGACAGATATAGCAATCAGCCCCAGCATTTT. This sequence encodes CASTRDRYSNQPQHF.

The chain joins TRBV28 to TRBJ2-4; D might be TRBD1 (7 bases). CDR3 length equals 12 residues. V was cut by 8 bases and J by 9 bases, with 14 bases left in between. Per germline, CDR1 MDHEN and CDR2 SYDVKM. The CDR3 spells CASRDSGFIQYF. The CDR3 bases are TGTGCCAGCCGGGACAGCGGGTTCATTCAGTACTTC.

This clone was seen once. The chain combines TRBV18 with TRBJ1-6; 11 nucleotides agree with TRBD1. After removal of 1 base from V and 9 bases from J, the junction contained 11 bases not matched to a gene. Looked up from germline, CDR1 is KGHSH and CDR2 is LQKENI. The CDR3 length is 18 residues. The CDR3 DNA is TGTGCCAGCTCACCACAGGGGACAGGGGGAAAGGGGAGTTCACCCCTCCACTTT. Encoded protein: CASSPQGTGGKGSSPLHF. Combining the CDR3 with reference TRBV18 and TRBJ1-6 gives the whole variable domain NAGVMQNPRHLVRRRGQEARLRCSPMKGHSHVYWYRQLPEEGLKFMVYLQKENIIDESGMPKERFSAEFPKEGPSILRIQQVVRGDSAAYFCASSPQGTGGKGSSPLHFGNGTRLTVT.

This chain joins TRBV5-6 and TRBJ1-6; D possibly corresponds to TRBD1 (5 bases). The ends were cut back, 1 base at V and 7 bases at J, with 9 bases in the middle. Germline V CDR1 and CDR2: SGHDT, YYEEEE. This CDR3 comprises 14 residues. Here the CDR3 DNA reads TGTGCCAGCAGCTTGCCGCAGGGAAATTCACCCCTCCACTTT. It codes for CASSLPQGNSPLHF.

The chain has TRBV11-2 and TRBJ2-7, with D possibly TRBD1 on 6 matching bases. The V gene lost 4 bases and the J gene lost 4 bases, with 20 bases spanning the gap. The CDR3 has 16 residues. Germline CDR1 is SGHAT and CDR2 is FQNNGV. Written as DNA, the CDR3 is TGTGCCAGCAGCTCGGAGGAAACAGGGTCTTTATACGAGCAGTACTTC. Its protein product is CASSSEETGSLYEQYF.

The genes are TRBV7-3 and TRBJ1-6, with a possible D match to TRBD1 (6 bases). Germline values: CDR1 SGHTA, CDR2 FQGTGA. Deletions cut 0 bases from V and 5 bases from J, with 8 bases between. This CDR3 spans 15 amino acids. CDR3 amino acids: CASSLTTGNNSPLHF. For the CDR3, the DNA is TGTGCCAGCAGCTTAACCACAGGGAATAATTCACCCCTCCACTTT.

This chain uses TRBV9 with TRBJ2-7; TRBD1 matches 11 bases. V lost 4 bases to trimming and J lost 5 bases; unmatched junction nucleotides: 8. The CDR3 covers 15 residues. Germline assignment: CDR1 SGDLS and CDR2 YYNGEE. CDR3 DNA: TGTGCCAGCAGCCCTGATGGGACAGGGGGAGACGAGCAGTACTTC. The encoded protein is CASSPDGTGGDEQYF.